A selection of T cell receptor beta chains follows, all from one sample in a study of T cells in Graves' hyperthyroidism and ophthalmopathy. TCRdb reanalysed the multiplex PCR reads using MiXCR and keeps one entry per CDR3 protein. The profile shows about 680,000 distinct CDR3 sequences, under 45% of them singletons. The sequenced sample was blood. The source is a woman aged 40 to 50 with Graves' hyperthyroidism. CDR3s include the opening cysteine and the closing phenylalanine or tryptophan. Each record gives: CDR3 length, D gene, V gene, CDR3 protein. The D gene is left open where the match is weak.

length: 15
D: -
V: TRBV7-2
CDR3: CASSSQGGSTGELFF

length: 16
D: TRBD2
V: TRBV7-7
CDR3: CASSLGLAGGQDTQYF

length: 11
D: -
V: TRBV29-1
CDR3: CSVGRNTEAFF

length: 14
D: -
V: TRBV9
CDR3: CASSVAQGNTEAFF

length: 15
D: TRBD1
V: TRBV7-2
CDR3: CASSIVPGGRAGAFF

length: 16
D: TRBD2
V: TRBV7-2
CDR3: CASSSRVAGGPETQYF

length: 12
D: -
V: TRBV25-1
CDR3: CASSGAGKGYTF

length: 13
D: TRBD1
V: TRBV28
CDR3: CASSRQGVGGYTF

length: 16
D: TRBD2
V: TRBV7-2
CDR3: CASSLGGTSGGGTQYF

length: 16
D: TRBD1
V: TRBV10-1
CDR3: CASIDRGQGWIQPQHF

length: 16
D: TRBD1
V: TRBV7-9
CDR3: CASSAPPTGSNEKLFF

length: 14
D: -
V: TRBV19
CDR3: CASSMPGTNTEAFF

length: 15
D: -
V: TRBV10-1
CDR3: CASSSTGAYNSPLHF

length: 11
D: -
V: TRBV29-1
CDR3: CSVAGTTEAFF

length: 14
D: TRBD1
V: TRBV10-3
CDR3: CAIGPGQGTGELFF

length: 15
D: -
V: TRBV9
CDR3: CASSVAAGVGYEQYF

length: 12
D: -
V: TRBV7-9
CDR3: CASSLEGRVDTF

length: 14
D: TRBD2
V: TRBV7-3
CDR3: CASTLGGTSGTQYF